This T cell receptor (beta chain) was identified in a study of regulatory T cells in long-lasting Graves disease. The overall study: Prior antithyroid drug treatment in newly diagnosed Graves' patients lasted under 3 months.

Time point defined: newly diagnosed GD, antithyroid drugs for less than 3 months. The authors made the TCR library using RNA they extracted from PBMCs. Clinicians diagnosed Graves' disease using American Thyroid Association guidelines. This clonotype was picked up a small number of times. Relying on iRepertoire HTBI primers and Arm-PCR of CDR3 regions, the team built TCR beta libraries. MiXCR was run by TCRdb on the multiplex PCR reads, yielding one entry per CDR3 protein. The sample includes approximately 400,000 distinct CDR3 sequences, 15% to 18% of them seen just once. Here the sequenced sample was peripheral blood mononuclear cells (PBMCs), taken at new diagnosis, from a patient treated with antithyroid drugs. The sequence derives from a female donor with Graves disease.

The chain's CDR3 is CASSVGTADTQYF. CDR3 nucleotide sequence: TGTGCCAGCAGCGTGGGGACGGCAGATACGCAGTATTTT. This chain links TRBV5-4 with TRBJ2-3; D is tentatively TRBD1 or TRBD2 (5 bases each). This CDR3 region has 13 residues. Germline V gene sequence: CDR1 SGHNT, CDR2 YYREEE (reference sequence). V was shortened by 4 bases and J by 4 bases, with 10 bases between the two germline ends.